This T cell receptor beta chain is from a study of Graves' ophthalmopathy and Graves' hyperthyroidism. At the level of the study: Peripheral blood sampling preceded any treatment and occurred at initial diagnosis.

Additional autoimmune diseases, uncontrolled infections, pregnancy or lactation disqualified patients. The authors used Ficoll-Paque density gradient centrifugation to separate PBMCs. The input was more than 7.5 ml of fresh peripheral blood. Transcripts of RNA were the source for amplifying TCR beta CDR3 regions. The authors performed first-round RT-PCR with HTBI primers and then a second-round multiplex PCR. A single record per CDR3 protein comes from TCRdb applying MiXCR to the multiplex PCR reads. This sample has 230,000 or so distinct CDR3 sequences, with less than 55% found just once. Germline V gene lookup returns CDR1 SGHNT and CDR2 YYREEE (reference sequence). V was cut by 1 base and J by 0 bases, with 13 bases left in between. This CDR3 is built from 16 residues. Concerning this clonotype itself: What it binds is not known.

Study-wide points: Ophthalmopathy was separated from stable hyperthyroidism by a 13-signature model with over 85% sensitivity and around 81% specificity.

The rearrangement uses TRBV5-4 and TRBJ1-1; no reliable D call. Sample: peripheral blood. This TCR was sampled from an adult man with Graves' ophthalmopathy. In DNA, the CDR3 is TGTGCCAGCAGCTTGAGTCGGTTAGGGATGAACACTGAAGCTTTCTTT. It translates to CASSLSRLGMNTEAFF.